This TCR beta chain was found in a study of T cell repertoires in cytomegalovirus infection. TCRdb used MiXCR to reprocess the reads, holding one entry per CDR3 protein. The table records over 85,000 distinct CDR3 sequences, approximately 15% of them present only once. Trimming pared 4 bases from V and 4 bases from J, leaving 10 bases between. The CDR3 totals 13 residues. The germline V gene has CDR1 MNHEY and CDR2 SMNVEV (reference sequence). Sequencing was carried out using PBMCs. This TCR derives from a human donor in good health (CMV status not recorded). Some clones in this sample may be carry-over from other donors' samples. The chain links TRBV27 to TRBJ1-2; D not certain. The CDR3 loop reads CASSSWGGYGYTF. The CDR3 DNA sequence: TGTGCCAGCAGTTCCTGGGGAGGCTATGGCTACACCTTC.